Detailed here is one T cell receptor (beta chain). Its antigen is undetermined. The selected patients with pancreatic ductal adenocarcinoma had surgery but no neoadjuvant therapy. The entry originates in a study of T cells in pancreatic ductal adenocarcinoma. The assay was immunoSEQ multiplex PCR, and TCRdb's table has in-frame clones only and misses some. The table shows 11,000 or so clones, with 86% occurring only once. CDR1 SEHNR and CDR2 FQNEAQ come from the germline V gene (reference sequence). The CDR3 runs 15 residues. The trim removed 4 bases at V and 5 bases at J, leaving 7 bases unmatched. Study-wide findings and caveats: Compared with tumor, blood showed more total productive templates and around 8.4-fold more clonotypes. No significant tumor-blood clonality difference; means were about 0.11 and 0.072.

What was sequenced was PBMCs. V gene TRBV7-9 combines with J gene TRBJ2-1, with TRBD1 matching over 8 bases. The clonotype comes from a human donor with pancreatic ductal adenocarcinoma. The DNA of the CDR3 is TGTGCCAGCAGCTCCAGACAGGGGTATGACAATGAGCAGTTCTTC. Translating gives CASSSRQGYDNEQFF. The variable domain in full, completed from reference TRBV7-9 and TRBJ2-1, reads DTGVSQNPRHKITKRGQNVTFRCDPISEHNRLYWYRQTLGQGPEFLTYFQNEAQLEKSRLLSDRFSAERPKGSFSTLEIQRTEQGDSAMYLCASSSRQGYDNEQFFGPGTRLTVL.